These 18 T cell receptor beta chains were all obtained from the same sample, sequenced in a study of T cell responses to AZD1222 COVID-19 vaccine. Clones were sequenced by immunoSEQ multiplex PCR, and TCRdb holds only the in-frame ones, with some missing. The top ten hold about 0.91% of the sample, which has some 140,000 clones, approximately 93% seen once. Here the sequenced sample was peripheral blood, taken on day 0 of AZD1222 vaccination. Source of these receptors: an adult in good health.

The rearrangement joins TRBV2 to TRBJ1-6; D is perhaps TRBD1 (5 bases). Looked up from germline, CDR1 is SNHLY and CDR2 is FYNNEI. The CDR3 has 15 residues. V dropped 6 bases and J dropped 6 bases, with 15 bases sitting between them. For the CDR3, the DNA is TGTGCCAGCAGACTTAGTGGACAACCTAATTCACCCCTCCACTTT. It codes for CASRLSGQPNSPLHF.

The chain couples TRBV2 to TRBJ1-2; TRBD1 matches 11 bases. The CDR3 loop spans 14 amino acids. V lost 4 bases, J lost 8 bases, and 6 bases stayed unmatched. The germline gives CDR1 SNHLY, CDR2 FYNNEI. CDR3 coding DNA: TGTGCCAGCAGTGGGCTGGACAGGGGGCACGGCTACACCTTC. Its protein is CASSGLDRGHGYTF.

The rearrangement links TRBV6-6 to TRBJ1-6, with D hard to call. Germline V gene lookup returns CDR1 MNHNY and CDR2 SVGAGI (reference sequence). The CDR3 length is 14 residues. V lost 7 bases, J lost 7 bases, and 14 bases lay in between. The CDR3 DNA sequence: TGTGCCAGCACCTACCAAATGGTGAATTCACCCCTCCACTTT. Translation gives CASTYQMVNSPLHF.

This clone has a handful of counts. This chain joins TRBV9 and TRBJ1-2; D unresolved. CDR1 and CDR2 (germline): SGDLS, YYNGEE. The length of the CDR3 is 12 residues. Trimming removed 4 bases at V and 6 bases at J, with 10 bases between. CDR3: CASSFWKDGYTF. Written as DNA, the CDR3 is TGTGCCAGCAGCTTCTGGAAGGATGGCTACACCTTC.

The V and J genes are TRBV7-9 and TRBJ1-1; 11 bases agree with TRBD1. V lost 5 bases, J lost 5 bases, and 13 bases stayed unmatched. Germline CDR1 SEHNR, CDR2 FQNEAQ (reference sequence). The CDR3 covers 17 residues. CDR3 amino acids: CASSPSLRTGGRTEAFF. CDR3 coding DNA: TGTGCCAGCAGCCCGTCATTAAGGACAGGGGGCAGGACTGAAGCTTTCTTT.

This chain connects TRBV4-1 to TRBJ1-1; 8 bases align to TRBD1. Trimming removed 0 bases from V and 4 bases from J; junction bases left unmatched: 7. CDR3 length: 16 residues. Germline CDR1 reads MGHRA; CDR2 reads YSYEKL. CDR3 residues: CASSQEHGQGGTEAFF. Here the CDR3 DNA reads TGCGCCAGCAGCCAAGAACATGGACAGGGAGGCACTGAAGCTTTCTTT.

The J gene is TRBJ1-6, the V gene TRBV5-6; D is perhaps TRBD1 (5 bases). Trimming pared 3 bases from V and 5 bases from J, leaving 12 bases between. This CDR3 contains 15 residues. The germline V gene has CDR1 SGHDT and CDR2 YYEEEE. The CDR3 DNA is TGTGCCAGCAGCTCGCAGGGTTGGGATAATTCACCCCTCCACTTT. It codes for CASSSQGWDNSPLHF.

This clone appeared once. The chain is built from TRBV7-2 and TRBJ2-7, with 8 nucleotides matching TRBD1. Germline V gene lookup returns CDR1 SGHTA and CDR2 FQGNSA. The CDR3 covers 14 residues. Trimming took 1 base from V and 3 from J; bases not matched to a gene: 2. In DNA form, the CDR3 reads TGTGCCAGCAGCTTAGGGACAGGGCTCTACGAGCAGTACTTC. Amino acids: CASSLGTGLYEQYF. Together with reference TRBV7-2 and TRBJ2-7, the CDR3 gives the full variable domain: GAGVSQSPSNKVTEKGKDVELRCDPISGHTALYWYRQSLGQGLEFLIYFQGNSAPDKSGLPSDRFSAERTGGSVSTLTIQRTQQEDSAVYLCASSLGTGLYEQYFGPGTRLTVT.

V usage is TRBV27 and J usage is TRBJ1-2, with TRBD1 matching over 8 bases. The germline CDR1 and CDR2 sequences are MNHEY and SMNVEV (reference sequence). The CDR3 has 11 residues. J gave up 8 bases and V 6 bases, and 2 bases lay outside the gene matches. The chain's CDR3 is CASSGTGGYTF. DNA of the CDR3: TGTGCCAGCAGCGGGACAGGAGGCTACACCTTC.

V usage is TRBV9 and J usage is TRBJ2-3; D might be TRBD1 (6 bases). The germline gives CDR1 SGDLS, CDR2 YYNGEE. The CDR3 covers 16 residues. Trimming took off 0 bases at V and 3 bases at J, with 14 bases between the two ends. DNA of the CDR3: TGTGCCAGCAGCGTAGGCCAGGGGACGTATACAGATACGCAGTATTTT. Amino acids: CASSVGQGTYTDTQYF.

The rearrangement joins TRBV19 to TRBJ2-3, with D unresolved. The germline V and J ends were trimmed by 6 bases and 5 bases, with 6 bases remaining between them. CDR1 and CDR2 from the germline V gene are LNHDA and SQIVND (reference sequence). CDR3 length equals 11 residues. CDR3: CASSGGDTQYF. The CDR3, as DNA: TGTGCCAGTAGCGGTGGAGATACGCAGTATTTT.

The chain recombines TRBV2 with TRBJ2-7; no firm D call. From germline, CDR1 is SNHLY and CDR2 FYNNEI. The CDR3 sequence is 11 residues long. The V end was cut by 4 bases, the J end by 5 bases, with 6 bases between. The CDR3 here is CASSGFDEQYF. CDR3 in DNA: TGTGCCAGCAGTGGATTCGACGAGCAGTACTTC.

V and J are TRBV7-9 and TRBJ1-4, with 7 bases fitting TRBD1. V was pared by 5 bases and J by 6 bases, with 6 bases of the junction left unmatched. This CDR3 is 14 amino acids long. Germline lookup yields CDR1 SEHNR and CDR2 FQNEAQ (reference sequence). In DNA form, the CDR3 reads TGTGCCAGCAGCCAGGGGCAGGGGGATGAAAAACTGTTTTTT. The encoded protein is CASSQGQGDEKLFF.

The chain recombines TRBV5-1 with TRBJ1-1, with D unresolved. The germline V and J ends were trimmed by 2 bases and 1 base, with 9 bases remaining between them. CDR1 and CDR2 from the germline V gene are SGHRS and YFSETQ. The CDR3 has 14 residues. The CDR3 sequence is CASSFERGNTEAFF. DNA of the CDR3: TGCGCCAGCAGCTTTGAGCGGGGGAACACTGAAGCTTTCTTT.

This chain joins TRBV9 and TRBJ1-4; possibly TRBD1 for D (5 bases). The CDR3 is made up of 15 amino acids. Trimming removed 3 bases from V and 5 bases from J, with 14 bases in between. In germline, CDR1 is SGDLS, CDR2 YYNGEE. CDR3 coding DNA: TGTGCCAGCAGCGAGGGGACGGGCTCGAATGAAAAACTGTTTTTT. Protein product: CASSEGTGSNEKLFF.

The chain has TRBV6-5 and TRBJ1-2; D unclear. CDR3 size: 14 residues. Germline V CDR1 and CDR2: MNHEY, SVGAGI. V gave up 8 bases and J gave up 7 bases, with 20 bases separating them. For the CDR3, the DNA is TGTGCCAGCTGTCCGTCCATCGAGTTGGGTGGCTACACCTTC. It yields the protein CASCPSIELGGYTF.

This chain joins TRBV7-9 and TRBJ2-1; D possibly uses TRBD1 or TRBD2 (6 bases each). This CDR3 region has 18 residues. The germline CDR1 and CDR2 sequences are SEHNR and FQNEAQ (reference sequence). With 1 base removed from V and 1 base from J, the gap between germline ends came to 17 bases. Here the CDR3 reads CASSLGVGGPPSYNEQFF. In DNA, the CDR3 is TGTGCCAGCAGCTTAGGAGTTGGGGGGCCCCCATCCTACAATGAGCAGTTCTTC.

The CDR3 here is CASSERGEQFF. The CDR3 DNA reads TGTGCCAGCAGTGAGAGAGGTGAGCAGTTCTTC. The J gene is TRBJ2-1, the V gene TRBV6-1; D gene unclear. The V and J ends lost 3 bases and 9 bases respectively, with 6 bases between them. This CDR3 region has 11 residues. CDR1 MNHNS and CDR2 SASEGT come from the germline V gene.